The present entry profiles one TCR beta chain with its context. A read error may explain this, as a much larger clone is one base away. The data derive from a study of T cells in Graves' hyperthyroidism and ophthalmopathy. Germline CDR1 DFQATT, CDR2 SNEGSKA (reference sequence). V was shortened by 2 bases and J by 0 bases, with 5 bases between the two germline ends. This CDR3 has 12 amino acids. Amplification targeted TCR beta CDR3 regions from RNA transcripts. Using the HTBI primer set, a first-round RT-PCR was run on the TCR CDR3. TCRdb passed the multiplex PCR reads through MiXCR, listing each CDR3 protein once. In the table there are over 450,000 distinct CDR3 sequences, roughly 18% of which are singletons. Each person with ophthalmopathy scored at least 3 on the Clinical Activity Score, reached NOSPECS grade 4 or higher, and had been ill under 3 months.

The V and J genes are TRBV20-1 and TRBJ2-7; D unresolved. The clonotype comes from a woman aged 18-29 years with Graves' ophthalmopathy. Source material: blood. The CDR3 protein is CSARQSSYEQYF. Here the CDR3 DNA reads TGCAGTGCTAGACAGAGCTCCTACGAGCAGTACTTC.